What follows are 20 T cell receptor beta chains derived from one specimen sequenced in a study of OX40 agonist ivuxolimab in advanced cancers. Clones were read by immunoSEQ multiplex PCR, and TCRdb kept only the in-frame ones, dropping some. The table records tens of thousands of clones, 80% to 95% of them present only once. This material consisted of CD4+ or CD8+ T cells sorted from blood, taken in a trial of the OX40 agonist ivuxolimab. These receptors all stem from an adult with an advanced solid tumor such as melanoma, head and neck, liver or kidney cancer.

The chain is built from TRBV7-3 and TRBJ2-5; 7 positions agree with TRBD2. With V trimmed by 4 bases and J by 2 bases, 4 bases remained unmatched. The CDR3 runs 14 residues. Germline V gene data show CDR1 as SGHTA and CDR2 as FQGTGA. CDR3 nucleotide sequence: TGTGCCAGCAGCTCGGGGGGTGAACAAGAGACCCAGTACTTC. This sequence encodes CASSSGGEQETQYF.

The gene calls are TRBV14 and TRBJ2-2; a possible D gene is TRBD2 (5 bases). The CDR3 extends over 16 amino acids. Germline V CDR1 and CDR2: SGHDN, FVKESK. Between the trimmed V and J ends, which lost 0 bases and 5 bases, there was a span of 13 bases. The CDR3 loop is CASSQEGGARTGELFF. The CDR3 DNA is TGTGCCAGCAGCCAAGAAGGAGGCGCGAGAACCGGGGAGCTGTTTTTT.

This clone was counted a single time. The gene calls are TRBV20-1 and TRBJ2-5, with no clear D. Germline V gives CDR1 DFQATT, CDR2 SNEGSKA (reference sequence). CDR3 length equals 9 residues. The CDR3 DNA reads as TGCAGCGCGAAAGAGACCCAGTACTTC. Amino acids: CSAKETQYF.

The V call is TRBV28, the J call TRBJ2-7, with 10 bases that match TRBD1. This CDR3 comprises 14 residues. The germline gives CDR1 MDHEN, CDR2 SYDVKM. With 3 bases clipped from V and 5 bases from J, the junction kept 4 bases outside the gene matches. CDR3 amino acids: CASSFSGQGNEQYF. In nucleotides, the CDR3 is TGTGCCAGCAGTTTCTCGGGACAGGGGAACGAGCAGTACTTC.

The J gene is TRBJ1-6, the V gene TRBV5-1, with D hard to call. This CDR3 is built from 16 residues. In germline, CDR1 is SGHRS, CDR2 YFSETQ. Trimming shortened V by 0 bases and J by 0 bases, and 7 bases separated the two germline ends. CDR3: CASSLVGSSYNSPLHF. The CDR3 DNA follows: TGCGCCAGCAGCTTGGTAGGGAGCTCCTATAATTCACCCCTCCACTTT.

The rearrangement joins TRBV11-3 to TRBJ1-1; D is unclear. The CDR3 is made up of 11 amino acids. V lost 5 bases and J lost 8, with 9 bases in between. Germline V gives CDR1 SGHNT, CDR2 YENEEA. The CDR3 reads CASSHRTEAFF. In DNA form, the CDR3 reads TGTGCCAGCAGCCATCGGACCGAAGCTTTCTTT.

This CDR3 is CASSVGQGADEQYF. CDR3 coding DNA: TGTGCCAGCAGCGTAGGACAGGGGGCGGACGAGCAGTACTTC. The V gene is TRBV9, the J gene TRBJ2-7, with 10 bases fitting TRBD1. The CDR3 extends over 14 amino acids. Germline assignment: CDR1 SGDLS and CDR2 YYNGEE. J lost 5 bases, V lost 0 bases, and 2 bases had no gene match.

The chain has TRBV7-8 and TRBJ2-1, with 11 bases lining up with TRBD2. The length of the CDR3 is 18 residues. Per the germline V gene, CDR1 is SGHVS and CDR2 is FQNEAQ. The ends lost 2 bases at V and 2 bases at J; junction bases unmatched: 8. This CDR3 is CASSLNTGTSGPYNEQFF. The CDR3 DNA is TGTGCCAGCAGCTTAAATACTGGGACTAGCGGTCCCTACAATGAGCAGTTCTTC.

The genes are TRBV6-4 and TRBJ1-1; D is uncertain. Germline CDR1 is MRHNA and CDR2 is SNTAGT. This CDR3 spans 14 amino acids. With 6 bases removed from V and 0 bases from J, the gap between germline ends came to 11 bases. The CDR3 spells CASRVTELNTEAFF. CDR3 bases: TGTGCCAGCAGGGTCACAGAGTTGAACACTGAAGCTTTCTTT.

This clone was recorded a few times. The rearrangement joins TRBV6-1 to TRBJ1-4; 7 bases line up with TRBD1. Germline assignment: CDR1 MNHNS and CDR2 SASEGT. The CDR3 has 14 residues. The V and J ends lost 3 bases and 3 bases, in that order; junction bases with no gene match: 1. CDR3 residues: CASSETGPNEKLFF. The CDR3 nucleotides read TGTGCCAGCAGTGAGACAGGGCCTAATGAAAAACTGTTTTTT.

This chain uses TRBV27 with TRBJ2-7, with D unclear. This CDR3 is 13 amino acids long. Germline lookup yields CDR1 MNHEY and CDR2 SMNVEV (reference sequence). Trimming took off 5 bases at V and 0 bases at J, with 8 bases between the two ends. For the CDR3, the DNA is TGTGCCAGCAGTGGCCTGACCTCCTACGAGCAGTACTTC. This gives the protein CASSGLTSYEQYF.

The chain couples TRBV11-3 to TRBJ2-7; 7 positions match TRBD2. This CDR3 spans 15 amino acids. The germline gives CDR1 SGHNT, CDR2 YENEEA. The trim removed 1 base at V and 4 bases at J, leaving 7 bases unmatched. CDR3 sequence (DNA): TGTGCCAGCAGCTTAGGTAGGCGGGAGACGTACGAGCAGTACTTC. This codes for CASSLGRRETYEQYF.

The chain combines TRBV7-8 with TRBJ2-5; TRBD1 aligns across 8 bases. The germline V gene has CDR1 SGHVS and CDR2 FQNEAQ. The CDR3 covers 15 residues. The V and J ends lost 5 bases and 0 bases, in that order; junction bases with no gene match: 5. The CDR3 DNA reads as TGTGCCAGCAGCCTTTACAGGGGGTACCAAGAGACCCAGTACTTC. Translated, it gives CASSLYRGYQETQYF.

V is TRBV19 and J is TRBJ2-3; TRBD2 matches at 8 bases. CDR3 length: 14 amino acids. The V gene's germline CDR1 is LNHDA and CDR2 SQIVND (reference sequence). Trimming removed 4 bases from V and 3 bases from J; junction bases left unmatched: 3. CDR3 sequence: CASSNGLATDTQYF. CDR3 DNA sequence: TGTGCCAGTAGTAACGGACTAGCTACAGATACGCAGTATTTT.

This chain uses TRBV6-6 with TRBJ1-4, with D perhaps matching TRBD1 (5 bases). Trimming cost V 5 bases and J 7 bases, with 8 bases left between them. The CDR3 has 12 residues. CDR1 and CDR2 from the germline V gene are MNHNY and SVGAGI (reference sequence). The CDR3 DNA reads TGTGCCAGCAGTCCGACAGTTGAAAAACTGTTTTTT. Residues: CASSPTVEKLFF.

This clone was seen a single time. This chain connects TRBV4-1 to TRBJ2-1, with TRBD2 as a possible D gene (6 bases). This CDR3 contains 13 residues. Trimming cost V 2 bases and J 6 bases, with 8 bases left between them. Germline V CDR1 and CDR2: MGHRA, YSYEKL. In DNA, the CDR3 is TGCGCCAGCAGCCAACTAGCGAGCAATGAGCAGTTCTTC. Its protein product is CASSQLASNEQFF.

The chain uses TRBV7-2 and TRBJ2-1; TRBD2 agrees at 13 bases. CDR3 length equals 16 residues. Germline-derived CDR1 and CDR2 are SGHTA and FQGNSA. V dropped 5 bases and J dropped 4; count of bases not matched to a gene: 5. For the CDR3, the DNA is TGTGCCAGCAGCACCGGGACTAGCGGGAATTACAATGAGCAGTTCTTC. As protein: CASSTGTSGNYNEQFF.

The chain carries TRBV10-3 and TRBJ2-7; no reliable D call. Germline V CDR1 and CDR2: ENHRY, SYGVKD. V gave up 2 bases and J gave up 3 bases, with 11 bases separating them. The CDR3 sequence is 14 residues long. The CDR3 DNA follows: TGTGCCATCAGTGAGGACACAAAAATCTACGAGCAGTACTTC. Translating it yields CAISEDTKIYEQYF.

The chain combines TRBV6-1 with TRBJ2-3; D is unresolved. This CDR3 spans 15 amino acids. Between the trimmed V and J ends, which lost 7 bases and 0 bases, there was a span of 14 bases. Per germline, CDR1 MNHNS and CDR2 SASEGT. The CDR3 sequence is CASTSDFTSTDTQYF. As DNA, the CDR3 is TGTGCCAGCACCTCCGACTTTACTAGCACAGATACGCAGTATTTT.

The chain employs TRBV27 and TRBJ2-1; 13 bases map to TRBD2. V was pared by 9 bases and J by 7 bases, with 6 bases of the junction left unmatched. Germline V lookup: CDR1 MNHEY, CDR2 SMNVEV (reference sequence). This CDR3 comprises 14 residues. CDR3 region: CASTGTSGVNEQFF. DNA of the CDR3: TGTGCCAGTACCGGGACTAGCGGGGTAAATGAGCAGTTCTTC.